Each of the 13 T cell receptor beta chains below was sequenced from the same sample in a study of breast tumors, draining lymph nodes, adjacent tissues. TCRdb re-analysed the multiplex PCR reads in MiXCR, keeping a single row per CDR3 protein. There are some 150,000 distinct CDR3 sequences in the sample; 20% to 25% occur only once, and 2.5% to 3% lies in the top ten. The lymph nodes were axillary draining lymph nodes from breast cancer patients. Sequences were obtained from axillary lymph node tissue. The receptors were gathered from a female donor with breast cancer. Some clones in this sample may be carry-over from other donors' samples.

Concerning this clonotype itself: A much larger clone differs from this one at a single base, so this may be a read error. This rearrangement joins TRBV11-1 to TRBJ2-7; 8 nucleotides match TRBD1. CDR1 and CDR2 (germline): SGHAT, FQDESV (reference sequence). The CDR3 consists of 14 residues. CDR3 DNA: TGTGCCAGCAGTTTCACAGGGGGACCCTACGAGCAGTGCTTC. It yields the protein CASSFTGGPYEQCF.

In the case of this clonotype: This sequence may be a read error, since a much larger clone differs from it by one base. V usage is TRBV7-2 and J usage is TRBJ2-1; D is perhaps TRBD1 or TRBD2 (5 bases each). The V gene's germline CDR1 is SGHTA and CDR2 FQGNSA. The CDR3 has 15 residues. V shed 4 bases and J shed 7 bases, with 17 bases lying between them. CDR3 bases: TGTGCCAGCAGCTCTTCGGGACCAGCGGTTAATGAGCAGTTCTTC. Encoded protein: CASSSSGPAVNEQFF.

Ten or more counts support this clonotype. J is TRBJ2-3 and V is TRBV4-1, with TRBD2 matching over 8 bases. From germline, CDR1 is MGHRA and CDR2 YSYEKL. The V gene end was trimmed by 0 bases and the J gene end by 5 bases; junction bases not matched to a gene: 4. The CDR3 length is 15 residues. CDR3 sequence reads: CASSQDGRGGDTQYF. The DNA for the CDR3 is TGCGCCAGCAGCCAAGATGGCCGGGGGGGAGATACGCAGTATTTT.

This clonotype was found many times. The rearrangement uses TRBV12-3 or TRBV12-4 and TRBJ2-1; D gene unclear. Trimming stripped 2 bases from V and 7 bases from J, with 6 bases between. This CDR3 spans 12 amino acids. As DNA, the CDR3 is TGTGCCAGCAGTTTAAAGGTTAATGAGCAGTTCTTC. Translated, it gives CASSLKVNEQFF.

This clonotype was seen ten or more times. This chain links TRBV5-1 with TRBJ2-7, with 9 positions matching TRBD2. Trimming at V came to 4 bases and at J to 0 bases, leaving 11 bases not matched to a gene. Germline V lookup: CDR1 SGHRS, CDR2 YFSETQ. The CDR3 sequence is 17 residues long. The CDR3 reads CASSPRPTSGVSYEQYF. CDR3 bases: TGCGCCAGCAGCCCCCGCCCGACTAGCGGCGTCTCCTACGAGCAGTACTTC.

This clonotype was counted many times. The gene calls are TRBV4-3 and TRBJ2-7; weak D call: TRBD2 (6 bases). The V gene lost 0 bases and the J gene lost 1 base, with 16 bases spanning the gap. CDR3 length: 17 residues. Germline-derived CDR1 and CDR2 are LGHNA and YSLEER. The CDR3 spells CASSQDLGREGSYEQYF. The DNA for the CDR3 is TGCGCCAGCAGCCAAGACCTGGGGCGGGAAGGGTCCTACGAGCAGTACTTC.

This clonotype occurred many times. The rearrangement joins TRBV2 to TRBJ2-3; D is unresolved. Between the trimmed V and J ends, which lost 6 bases and 4 bases, there was a span of 8 bases. The CDR3 length is 12 residues. Germline CDR1 and CDR2: SNHLY and FYNNEI. The DNA of the CDR3 is TGTGCCAGCAGACGTGGCCCAGATACGCAGTATTTT. It specifies CASRRGPDTQYF.

The chain employs TRBV6-5 and TRBJ2-2; the D is unclear. Germline assignment: CDR1 MNHEY and CDR2 SVGAGI. The CDR3 runs to 14 residues. The DNA for the CDR3 is TGTGCGACAAAGGGCAGGTTCAACACCGGGGAGCTGTTTTTT. Its translation is CATKGRFNTGELFF.

This clonotype was recorded at least ten times. V is TRBV19 and J is TRBJ2-5; D unresolved. V lost 1 base to trimming and J lost 2 bases, with 11 bases between them. The CDR3 spans 15 residues. Germline lookup yields CDR1 LNHDA and CDR2 SQIVND (reference sequence). CDR3 in amino acids: CASSIGFTRQETQYF. The DNA of the CDR3 is TGTGCCAGTAGTATAGGGTTTACAAGGCAAGAGACCCAGTACTTC.

Ten or more counts support this clonotype. The chain has TRBV4-3 and TRBJ2-1; 10 bases align to TRBD2. V trimming: 3 bases; J trimming: 7 bases; junction bases outside the gene matches: 12. CDR3 length equals 17 residues. Germline V lookup: CDR1 LGHNA, CDR2 YSLEER. DNA for the CDR3: TGCGCCAGCAGCCATGTGGGAGCGGGAGGGCCGAGGAATGAGCAGTTCTTC. Protein: CASSHVGAGGPRNEQFF.

In the case of this clonotype: The CDR3 ends on some other residue instead of the conserved phenylalanine or tryptophan, so this is likely a read error. The rearrangement uses TRBV18 and TRBJ2-1, with D tentatively TRBD1 (7 bases). This CDR3 is 15 amino acids long. Germline loops: CDR1 KGHSH, CDR2 LQKENI. Trimming removed 6 bases from V and 2 bases from J, with 14 bases in between. The CDR3 reads CASSPRDRPYNEQFV. In DNA, the CDR3 is TGTGCCAGCTCCCCGCGGGACAGACCCTACAATGAGCAGTTCGTC.

There are a few counts of this clonotype. The V and J genes are TRBV12-3 or TRBV12-4 and TRBJ2-1, with D unresolved. The CDR3 runs 15 residues. Trimming took off 0 bases at V and 7 bases at J, with 13 bases between the two ends. DNA of the CDR3: TGTGCCAGCAGTTTAGCGCTAGGGAAGTCGAATGAGCAGTTCTTC. As protein: CASSLALGKSNEQFF.

This clonotype has more than one count but fewer than ten. A much larger clone is a single base away; this may be a read error. V is TRBV12-3 or TRBV12-4 and J is TRBJ2-3; D may be TRBD1 or TRBD2 (5 bases each). The CDR3 has 16 residues. The V and J ends lost 4 bases and 2 bases respectively, with 16 bases between them. Here the CDR3 reads CASSSGRQYPTDTQYF. DNA for the CDR3: TGTGCCAGCAGTTCGGGACGCCAGTACCCCACAGATACGCAGTATTTT.